This T cell receptor beta chain came from a study of CD8+ T cells in alopecia areata. Study-wide findings and caveats: For lesional scalp, especially alopecia totalis/universalis, clonality was higher than in normal scalp. The presence of one nonresponder keeps the tie between baseline CD8+ expansion and response uncertain.

Once RNA had been extracted, it was reverse transcribed into cDNA to act as the sequencing template. Sequencing was performed with immunoSEQ multiplex PCR; in TCRdb, only in-frame clones are kept and a portion is missing. The sample contains around 120,000 clones, more than 45% of which appear only once. As for treatment: oral pan-JAK inhibitor, 5-10 mg twice daily. Details on this clone: Its antigen is currently unknown.

CDR1 is SGDLS and CDR2 is YYNGEE in the germline V gene. The CDR3 covers 13 residues. V gave up 0 bases and J gave up 7 bases, with 7 bases separating them. The sequence came from a human donor with alopecia areata. The sequencing used CD4+ T cells sorted from blood, collected at week 4, from a patient treated with tofacitinib. V is TRBV9 and J is TRBJ1-4; D gene uncertain. The CDR3 DNA follows: TGTGCCAGCAGCGTAGGGGTTGGTGAAAAACTGTTTTTT. Translated: CASSVGVGEKLFF.